The text below deals with one T cell receptor beta chain. As yet, its antigen is unknown. The study made its TCR cDNA through 5'RACE template switching. That step introduced a universal primer site along with UMIs. TCRdb called the 5' RACE reads again in MiXCR, with one record for every CDR3 protein. The sample carries around 350,000 distinct CDR3 sequences, roughly 11% recorded once. The CDR3 is 13 amino acids. Per germline, CDR1 DFQATT and CDR2 SNEGSKA (reference sequence). Trimming stripped 8 bases from V and 0 bases from J, with 14 bases between. This specimen comes from a study of T cells after yellow fever vaccination. As for the study in general: SMART-Seq v4 Ultra Low Input served to prepare low-cell-number fractions.

Points from the study as a whole: High-abundance clonotypes from the bulk population could contaminate FACS-sorted repertoires. At 95% to 98% for CD4 and 70% to 90% for CD8, most primary-vaccination clones showed up again after the booster.

The specimen comprised PBMCs, sampled on the day of the first yellow fever vaccination. The clonotype comes from a man aged 18 to 29 who received the YFV17D yellow fever vaccine. The gene calls are TRBV20-1 and TRBJ2-7, with D possibly being TRBD1 (6 bases). Written as DNA, the CDR3 is TGCAGTATAAACAGGGATAACTCCTACGAGCAGTACTTC. Amino acids: CSINRDNSYEQYF.